This TCR beta chain was observed in a study of cytomegalovirus exposure and HLA in healthy donors. PCR was performed using 60 Vbeta and 13 Jbeta primers. Some clones are missing from TCRdb's copy, which holds only in-frame ones; the method was immunoSEQ multiplex PCR. The sample shows 110,000 to 150,000 clones, over 70% of them seen only once. Regarding the study as a whole: A reported reduction in N-insertions relative to the 666-donor mean was seen in an Asian-associated ancestry cluster in a later analysis.

This CDR3 region has 16 residues. V was shortened by 2 bases and J by 4 bases, with 15 bases between the two germline ends. CDR1 is MDHEN, CDR2 SYDVKM, per germline. On this clone: Its specificity is not known.

The chain has TRBV28 and TRBJ1-5, with D tentatively TRBD1 (6 bases). Sequencing was done on a sample of PBMCs. This TCR was sampled from a man aged 35 to 55 in good health and CMV-seronegative. This chain's CDR3 is CASSLRGTPANQPQHF. The CDR3 DNA reads as TGTGCCAGCAGTTTACGAGGGACACCGGCTAATCAGCCCCAGCATTTT. The full variable domain, rest sourced from reference TRBV28 and TRBJ1-5, is DVKVTQSSRYLVKRTGEKVFLECVQDMDHENMFWYRQDPGLGLRLIYFSYDVKMKEKGDIPEGYSVSREKKERFSLILESASTNQTSMYLCASSLRGTPANQPQHFGDGTRLSIL.